These 27 T cell receptor beta chains were sequenced from one sample in a study of CD8 T cells in ankylosing spondylitis. Study results and limitations: Characteristic of ankylosing spondylitis blood, it appeared, was a TCR beta motif comprising roughly 8 highly homologous variants.

TCRdb reprocessed the 5' RACE reads via MiXCR and lists one record per CDR3 protein. Seen here are roughly 670,000 distinct CDR3 sequences, over 15% observed once, and the top ten hold 15% to 20%. These receptors' antigens are unknown. The sample taken for sequencing was blood, either unsorted or a sorted T cell fraction (not recorded which). These receptors originate from a male donor with ankylosing spondylitis.

V gene TRBV6-1 combines with J gene TRBJ2-7, with no clear D. V lost 6 bases to trimming and J lost 4 bases, with 16 bases between them. The germline CDR1 and CDR2 sequences are MNHNS and SASEGT. The CDR3 has 14 amino acids. CDR3 coding DNA: TGTGCCAGCAGACCTGATATAGCCCTTTACGAGCAGTACTTC. This translates into CASRPDIALYEQYF.

This clonotype occurred a few times. This chain uses TRBV29-1 with TRBJ1-1; D not certain. Germline loops: CDR1 SQVTM, CDR2 ANQGSEA. Trimming removed 3 bases at V and 5 bases at J, with 10 bases between. This CDR3 region has 12 residues. The CDR3 nucleotides are TGCAGCGTTGATCCGAAGGGAACTGAAGCTTTCTTT. It codes for CSVDPKGTEAFF.

This clonotype was recorded a few times. The chain has TRBV20-1 and TRBJ2-2; tentative D call: TRBD2 (6 bases). Trimming cost V 6 bases and J 2 bases, with 13 bases left between them. The CDR3 consists of 14 residues. From germline, CDR1 is DFQATT and CDR2 SNEGSKA (reference sequence). CDR3: CSALSGTNTGELFF. The CDR3 DNA is TGCAGTGCCCTATCCGGGACTAACACCGGGGAGCTGTTTTTT.

This clonotype appeared a few times. CDR3 sequence reads: CASSPNRGNQREAFF. CDR3 nucleotides: TGTGCCAGCTCACCCAACAGGGGAAATCAGAGGGAAGCTTTCTTT. The rearrangement joins TRBV18 to TRBJ1-1, with 7 bases lining up with TRBD1. Trimming removed 3 bases from V and 8 bases from J; junction bases left unmatched: 12. The germline CDR1 and CDR2 sequences are KGHSH and LQKENI. The CDR3 is made up of 15 amino acids. The complete variable domain, with remaining parts taken from reference TRBV18 and TRBJ1-1, reads NAGVMQNPRHLVRRRGQEARLRCSPMKGHSHVYWYRQLPEEGLKFMVYLQKENIIDESGMPKERFSAEFPKEGPSILRIQQVVRGDSAAYFCASSPNRGNQREAFFGQGTRLTVV.

This clonotype was picked up a small number of times. The chain employs TRBV12-3 or TRBV12-4 and TRBJ2-2; 12 positions agree with TRBD2. The CDR3 contains 19 residues. V gave up 2 bases and J gave up 3 bases; unmatched junction bases: 10. CDR3 residues: CASSLYWASGRVDTGELFF. DNA of the CDR3: TGTGCCAGCAGTTTATATTGGGCTAGCGGGAGGGTGGACACCGGGGAGCTGTTTTTT.

This sequence joins TRBV18 and TRBJ2-3; 13 bases are shared with TRBD2. The CDR3 length is 15 residues. CDR1 and CDR2 from the germline V gene are KGHSH and LQKENI. Trimming took 3 bases from V and 4 from J; bases not matched to a gene: 1. The DNA of the CDR3 is TGTGCCAGCTCACCGACTAGCGGGGGGCCAGATACGCAGTATTTT. Amino acid sequence: CASSPTSGGPDTQYF. Together with reference TRBV18 and TRBJ2-3, the CDR3 gives the full variable domain: NAGVMQNPRHLVRRRGQEARLRCSPMKGHSHVYWYRQLPEEGLKFMVYLQKENIIDESGMPKERFSAEFPKEGPSILRIQQVVRGDSAAYFCASSPTSGGPDTQYFGPGTRLTVL.

The rearrangement uses TRBV15 and TRBJ2-6; D uncertain. Trimming removed 0 bases from V and 2 bases from J, with 5 bases in between. Per the germline V gene, CDR1 is LNHNV and CDR2 is YYDKDF (reference sequence). This CDR3 contains 15 residues. CDR3 nucleotide sequence: TGTGCCACCAGCAGAGATATCGCTGGGGCCAACGTCCTGACTTTC. It encodes CATSRDIAGANVLTF. The whole variable domain, remainder taken from reference TRBV15 and TRBJ2-6, is DAMVIQNPRYQVTQFGKPVTLSCSQTLNHNVMYWYQQKSSQAPKLLFHYYDKDFNNEADTPDNFQSRRPNTSFCFLDIRSPGLGDTAMYLCATSRDIAGANVLTFGAGSRLTVL.

The chain combines TRBV9 with TRBJ2-2, with 11 bases matching TRBD2. Germline V lookup: CDR1 SGDLS, CDR2 YYNGEE. Trimming cost V 5 bases and J 5 bases; bases outside gene matches: 5. This CDR3 is 15 amino acids long. The CDR3 DNA follows: TGTGCCAGCAGTAGCGGGAGGGTAACTACCGGGGAGCTGTTTTTT. This encodes CASSSGRVTTGELFF. Drawing the rest from reference TRBV9 and TRBJ2-2, the complete variable domain is DSGVTQTPKHLITATGQRVTLRCSPRSGDLSVYWYQQSLDQGLQFLIQYYNGEERAKGNILERFSAQQFPDLHSELNLSSLELGDSALYFCASSSGRVTTGELFFGEGSRLTVL.

The sample holds a few counts of this clonotype. The V and J genes are TRBV5-1 and TRBJ1-1; TRBD1 matches at 8 bases. This CDR3 is built from 18 residues. V shed 0 bases, J shed 3 bases, and the junction held 13 bases outside the gene matches. Looked up from germline, CDR1 is SGHRS and CDR2 is YFSETQ. The CDR3 nucleotides read TGCGCCAGCAGCTTGGAGGGACAGGCCTATCCTGGGGACACTGAAGCTTTCTTT. It is translated as CASSLEGQAYPGDTEAFF. Full variable domain (outside the CDR3, taken from reference TRBV5-1 and TRBJ1-1): KAGVTQTPRYLIKTRGQQVTLSCSPISGHRSVSWYQQTPGQGLQFLFEYFSETQRNKGNFPGRFSGRQFSNSRSEMNVSTLELGDSALYLCASSLEGQAYPGDTEAFFGQGTRLTVV.

This clonotype has a handful of counts. The chain has TRBV20-1 and TRBJ2-5; D possibly corresponds to TRBD1 (6 bases). CDR1 DFQATT and CDR2 SNEGSKA come from the germline V gene (reference sequence). The CDR3 totals 20 residues. V shed 0 bases and J shed 2 bases, with 28 bases lying between them. CDR3 sequence reads: CSARDSAFWTLDSAQETQYF. Here the CDR3 DNA reads TGCAGTGCTAGAGATTCTGCCTTCTGGACATTGGACAGTGCACAAGAGACCCAGTACTTC.

The rearrangement links TRBV4-3 to TRBJ1-1; D call uncertain. In germline, CDR1 is LGHNA, CDR2 YSLEER. The CDR3 consists of 13 residues. Trimming took off 0 bases at V and 8 bases at J, with 10 bases between the two ends. CDR3 sequence reads: CASSQEGGGEAFF. The CDR3 bases are TGCGCCAGCAGCCAAGAAGGAGGCGGAGAAGCTTTCTTT.

In DNA form, the CDR3 reads TGCAGTGCTAGAGCCAGAGGGGTAAACTACGAGCAGTACTTC. Protein product: CSARARGVNYEQYF. The chain combines TRBV20-1 with TRBJ2-7; the D gene could be TRBD1 or TRBD2 (5 bases each). Germline CDR1 reads DFQATT; CDR2 reads SNEGSKA (reference sequence). This CDR3 contains 14 residues. V dropped 1 base and J dropped 3 bases, with 13 bases sitting between them.

To note about this clonotype: One end of the junction varies from germline; a read error may be responsible. The rearrangement joins TRBV7-7 to TRBJ2-1; 9 positions match TRBD2. The CDR3 covers 16 residues. Germline V gives CDR1 SSHAT, CDR2 FNYEAQ (reference sequence). The CDR3 DNA is TGTGCTAGCAGCCCCGGGACTAGCTGGATGTACAATGAGCAGTTCTTC. Translating gives CASSPGTSWMYNEQFF.

This clonotype was counted only a few times. The J gene is TRBJ1-1, the V gene TRBV28; D remains unclear. The ends were cut back, 3 bases at V and 3 bases at J, with 11 bases in the middle. The CDR3 runs to 14 residues. The germline gives CDR1 MDHEN, CDR2 SYDVKM. CDR3 in DNA: TGTGCCAGCAGTTTTGCCTCCCCCTACACTGAAGCTTTCTTT. Protein sequence: CASSFASPYTEAFF.

The CDR3 coding sequence is TGTGCCAGCAGCCCCCCGGGACCGCTCAAACTGTTTTTT. Encoded protein: CASSPPGPLKLFF. The chain recombines TRBV11-2 with TRBJ1-4; D might be TRBD1 (5 bases). The CDR3 length is 13 residues. The V end lost 5 bases, the J end lost 11 bases, and 15 bases lay between the germline ends. The germline V gene has CDR1 SGHAT and CDR2 FQNNGV.

This clonotype was found a few times. This chain joins TRBV5-5 and TRBJ2-1; 7 bases match TRBD2. Germline V gene lookup returns CDR1 SGHKS and CDR2 YYEKEE (reference sequence). With V trimmed by 4 bases and J by 7 bases, 11 bases remained unmatched. CDR3 length equals 15 residues. The CDR3 DNA sequence: TGTGCCAGCAGCCCACTACCATTGGGGGGGAATGAGCAGTTCTTC. Its protein product is CASSPLPLGGNEQFF. The variable domain in full, with the rest retrieved from reference TRBV5-5 and TRBJ2-1, is DAGVTQSPTHLIKTRGQQVTLRCSPISGHKSVSWYQQVLGQGPQFIFQYYEKEERGRGNFPDRFSARQFPNYSSELNVNALLLGDSALYLCASSPLPLGGNEQFFGPGTRLTVL.

The chain joins TRBV6-1 to TRBJ1-2; 7 bases are a match to TRBD1. Looked up from germline, CDR1 is MNHNS and CDR2 is SASEGT. The junction had 4 bases not matched to a gene; V was cut back by 6 bases and J by 0 bases. The CDR3 has 14 residues. The CDR3 DNA reads TGTGCCAGCAGGGCGGGACAGCCTAACTATGGCTACACCTTC. Its protein product is CASRAGQPNYGYTF.

This clonotype was recorded once. CDR3 DNA: TGCGCCAGCAGCCAAGATTGGGGGGGGTACACTGAAGCTTTCTTT. Protein: CASSQDWGGYTEAFF. This chain joins TRBV4-3 and TRBJ1-1; possible D gene TRBD1, 5 bases. CDR3 length: 15 residues. V was shortened by 0 bases and J by 3 bases, with 11 bases between the two germline ends. Germline values: CDR1 LGHNA, CDR2 YSLEER.

This clonotype was detected a few times. This rearrangement joins TRBV29-1 to TRBJ1-4; the D is unclear. The CDR3 is 12 amino acids. Per germline, CDR1 SQVTM and CDR2 ANQGSEA. The V end was cut by 6 bases, the J end by 4 bases, with 9 bases between. DNA of the CDR3: TGCAGCGTCGAGGCGGGTAATGAAAAACTGTTTTTT. Translating it yields CSVEAGNEKLFF.

This clonotype was seen a few times. The V call is TRBV5-8, the J call TRBJ2-5; no firm D call. Germline V gives CDR1 SGHTS, CDR2 YDEGEE. Trimming took 1 base from V and 1 from J, leaving 14 bases between them. CDR3 size: 16 residues. The CDR3 sequence: CASSLWVLSTQETQYF. CDR3 nucleotide sequence: TGTGCCAGCAGCTTGTGGGTCTTGTCCACCCAAGAGACCCAGTACTTC.

There are many counts of this clonotype. This rearrangement joins TRBV15 to TRBJ2-3; D may be TRBD1 (6 bases). The germline gives CDR1 LNHNV, CDR2 YYDKDF (reference sequence). Trimming left V 2 bases short and J 8 bases short, with 11 bases between. The CDR3 sequence is 13 residues long. The CDR3 loop is CATSRQTGITQYF. The CDR3 nucleotides read TGTGCCACCAGCAGACAAACAGGGATTACGCAGTATTTT.

This clonotype was detected ten times or more. This chain's CDR3 is CASSLALEGTEAFF. DNA of the CDR3: TGTGCCAGCAGCTTAGCGCTGGAGGGCACTGAAGCTTTCTTT. This chain links TRBV7-6 with TRBJ1-1, with D hard to call. CDR1 SGHVS and CDR2 FNYEAQ come from the germline V gene. V was clipped by 0 bases and J by 4 bases, with 9 bases between them. CDR3 size: 14 residues.

This clonotype showed up many times. V gene TRBV24-1 combines with J gene TRBJ2-7; D might be TRBD1 (6 bases). The length of the CDR3 is 16 residues. Deletions cut 4 bases from V and 3 bases from J, with 18 bases between. The germline CDR1 and CDR2 sequences are KGHDR and SFDVKD. The CDR3 loop is CATSDPGVAPLYEQYF. CDR3 nucleotides: TGTGCCACCAGTGACCCAGGGGTTGCCCCACTCTACGAGCAGTACTTC.

J is TRBJ1-4 and V is TRBV5-1; D might be TRBD1 (6 bases). This CDR3 is 15 amino acids long. The germline V gene encodes CDR1 SGHRS and CDR2 YFSETQ. Trimming removed 4 bases at V and 8 bases at J, with 18 bases between. The CDR3 DNA is TGCGCCAGCAGCATACTACCGGGGGGCGAGGAAAAACTGTTTTTT. Its protein is CASSILPGGEEKLFF.

This clonotype was detected a few times. This chain joins TRBV5-1 and TRBJ1-1; 7 bases are a match to TRBD1. The length of the CDR3 is 13 residues. CDR1 is SGHRS and CDR2 is YFSETQ in the germline V gene. Trimming cost V 3 bases and J 6 bases; bases outside gene matches: 5. CDR3 loop: CASSSIGGSEAFF. CDR3 in DNA: TGCGCCAGCAGCTCCATAGGGGGCTCTGAAGCTTTCTTT.

V gene TRBV20-1 combines with J gene TRBJ2-5; perhaps TRBD1 as D (6 bases). CDR1 is DFQATT and CDR2 is SNEGSKA in the germline V gene (reference sequence). The CDR3 sequence is 12 residues long. V shed 4 bases and J shed 3 bases, with 9 bases lying between them. CDR3 residues: CSANRVKETQYF. The CDR3 DNA reads as TGCAGTGCTAACAGGGTGAAAGAGACCCAGTACTTC.

This clonotype showed up just a few times. The CDR3 DNA follows: TGTGCCAGCAGTCCCGGCGGTTTGTTCGCCTATGGCTACACCTTC. It yields the protein CASSPGGLFAYGYTF. This sequence joins TRBV6-1 and TRBJ1-2, with unresolved D. The V end was cut by 5 bases, the J end by 4 bases, with 17 bases between. The germline V gene has CDR1 MNHNS and CDR2 SASEGT. The CDR3 runs 15 residues.